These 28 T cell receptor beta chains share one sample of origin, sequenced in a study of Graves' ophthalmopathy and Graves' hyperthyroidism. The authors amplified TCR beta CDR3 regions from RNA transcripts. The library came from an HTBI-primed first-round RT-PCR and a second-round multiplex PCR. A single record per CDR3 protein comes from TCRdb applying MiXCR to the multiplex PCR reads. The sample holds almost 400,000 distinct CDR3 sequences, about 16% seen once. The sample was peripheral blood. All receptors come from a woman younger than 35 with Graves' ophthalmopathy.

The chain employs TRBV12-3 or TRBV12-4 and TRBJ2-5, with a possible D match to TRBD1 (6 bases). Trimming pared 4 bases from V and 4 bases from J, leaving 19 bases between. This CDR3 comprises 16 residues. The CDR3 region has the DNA TGTGCCAGCAGTTCCGCCAGTCAGGGGTTCGGAGAGACCCAGTACTTC. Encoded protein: CASSSASQGFGETQYF.

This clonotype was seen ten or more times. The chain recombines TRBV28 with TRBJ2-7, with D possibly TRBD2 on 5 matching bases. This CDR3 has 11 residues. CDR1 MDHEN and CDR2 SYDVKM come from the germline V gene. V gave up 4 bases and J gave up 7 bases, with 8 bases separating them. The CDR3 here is CASSSGEEQYF. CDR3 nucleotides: TGTGCCAGCAGTTCCGGGGAAGAGCAGTACTTC. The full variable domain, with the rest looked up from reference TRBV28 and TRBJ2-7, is DVKVTQSSRYLVKRTGEKVFLECVQDMDHENMFWYRQDPGLGLRLIYFSYDVKMKEKGDIPEGYSVSREKKERFSLILESASTNQTSMYLCASSSGEEQYFGPGTRLTVT.

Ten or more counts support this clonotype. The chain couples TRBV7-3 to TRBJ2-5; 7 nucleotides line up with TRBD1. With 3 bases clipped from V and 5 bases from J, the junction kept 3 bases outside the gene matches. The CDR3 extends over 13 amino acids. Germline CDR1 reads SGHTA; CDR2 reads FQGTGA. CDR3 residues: CASSLTGIETQYF. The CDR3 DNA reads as TGTGCCAGCAGCTTGACAGGGATTGAGACCCAGTACTTC.

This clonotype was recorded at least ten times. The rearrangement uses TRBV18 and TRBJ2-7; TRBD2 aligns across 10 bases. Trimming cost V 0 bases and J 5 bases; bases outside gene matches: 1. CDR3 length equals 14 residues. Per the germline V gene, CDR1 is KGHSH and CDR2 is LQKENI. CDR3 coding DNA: TGTGCCAGCTCACCACCGCTAGCGGGAGACGAGCAGTACTTC. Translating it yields CASSPPLAGDEQYF.

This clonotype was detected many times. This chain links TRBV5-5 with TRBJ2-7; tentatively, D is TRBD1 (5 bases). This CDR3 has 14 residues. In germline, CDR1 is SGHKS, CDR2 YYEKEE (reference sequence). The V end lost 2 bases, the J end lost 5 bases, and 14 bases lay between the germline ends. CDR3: CASSLIRPGHEQYF. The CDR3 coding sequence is TGTGCCAGCAGCTTAATCCGTCCAGGGCACGAGCAGTACTTC.

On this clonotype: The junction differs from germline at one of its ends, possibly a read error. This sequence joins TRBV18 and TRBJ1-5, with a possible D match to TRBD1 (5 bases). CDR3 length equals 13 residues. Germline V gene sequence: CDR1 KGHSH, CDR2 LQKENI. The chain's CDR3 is CASSPRTNRPQHF. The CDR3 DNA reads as TGTGCCAGCTCACCCCGGACAAATCGGCCCCAGCATTTT.

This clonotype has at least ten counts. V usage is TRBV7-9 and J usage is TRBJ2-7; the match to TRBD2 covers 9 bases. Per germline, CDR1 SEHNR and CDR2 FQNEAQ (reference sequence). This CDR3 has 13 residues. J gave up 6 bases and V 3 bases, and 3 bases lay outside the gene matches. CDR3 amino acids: CASSFSGRTEQYF. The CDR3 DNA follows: TGTGCCAGCAGCTTTAGCGGGAGAACCGAGCAGTACTTC.

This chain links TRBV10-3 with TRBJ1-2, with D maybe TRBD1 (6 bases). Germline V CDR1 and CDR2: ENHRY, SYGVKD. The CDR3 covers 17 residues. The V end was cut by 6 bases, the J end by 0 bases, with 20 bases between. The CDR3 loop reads CAISRDKIQGSNYGYTF. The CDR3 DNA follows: TGTGCCATCAGCAGAGACAAAATACAGGGCTCTAACTATGGCTACACCTTC.

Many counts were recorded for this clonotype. CDR3 region: CATSKPPSRYYGYTF. The CDR3 DNA follows: TGTGCCACCAGCAAACCCCCTTCCAGATACTATGGCTACACCTTC. The chain has TRBV15 and TRBJ1-2; D is ambiguous. The CDR3 extends over 15 amino acids. The V and J ends lost 4 bases and 3 bases respectively, with 15 bases between them. The germline V gene encodes CDR1 LNHNV and CDR2 YYDKDF (reference sequence).

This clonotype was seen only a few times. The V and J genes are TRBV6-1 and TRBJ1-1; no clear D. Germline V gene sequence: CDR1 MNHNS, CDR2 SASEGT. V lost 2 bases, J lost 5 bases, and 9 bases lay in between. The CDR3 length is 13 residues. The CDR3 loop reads CASSERTGTEAFF. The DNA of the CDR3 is TGTGCCAGCAGTGAACGGACGGGAACTGAAGCTTTCTTT.

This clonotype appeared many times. CDR3 sequence reads: CASSFGHSSYEQYF. Here the CDR3 DNA reads TGTGCCAGCAGTTTTGGACATAGCTCCTACGAGCAGTACTTC. The chain uses TRBV12-3 or TRBV12-4 and TRBJ2-7, with TRBD1 as a possible D gene (5 bases). The CDR3 has 14 amino acids. V dropped 3 bases and J dropped 0 bases, with 9 bases sitting between them.

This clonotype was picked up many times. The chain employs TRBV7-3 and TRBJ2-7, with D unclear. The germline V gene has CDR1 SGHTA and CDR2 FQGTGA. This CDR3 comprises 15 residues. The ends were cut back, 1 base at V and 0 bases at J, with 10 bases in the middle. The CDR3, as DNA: TGTGCCAGCAGCTTAAGTGTTGCTGGCTCCTACGAGCAGTACTTC. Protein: CASSLSVAGSYEQYF.

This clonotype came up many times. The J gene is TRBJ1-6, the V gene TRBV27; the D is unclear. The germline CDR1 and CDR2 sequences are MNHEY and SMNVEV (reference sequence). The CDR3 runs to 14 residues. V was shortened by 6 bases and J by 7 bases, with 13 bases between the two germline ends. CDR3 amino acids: CASSPGRRNSPLHF. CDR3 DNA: TGTGCCAGCAGCCCCGGACGGAGGAATTCACCCCTCCACTTT.

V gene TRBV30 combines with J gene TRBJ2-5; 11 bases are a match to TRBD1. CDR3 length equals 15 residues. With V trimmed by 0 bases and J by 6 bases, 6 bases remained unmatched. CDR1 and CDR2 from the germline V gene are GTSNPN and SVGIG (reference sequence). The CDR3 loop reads CAWSVGTGGGKTQYF. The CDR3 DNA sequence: TGTGCCTGGAGTGTGGGGACAGGGGGAGGAAAGACCCAGTACTTC. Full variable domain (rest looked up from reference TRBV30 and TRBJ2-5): SQTIHQWPATLVQPVGSPLSLECTVEGTSNPNLYWYRQAAGRGLQLLFYSVGIGQISSEVPQNLSASRPQDRQFILSSKKLLLSDSGFYLCAWSVGTGGGKTQYFGPGTRLLVL.

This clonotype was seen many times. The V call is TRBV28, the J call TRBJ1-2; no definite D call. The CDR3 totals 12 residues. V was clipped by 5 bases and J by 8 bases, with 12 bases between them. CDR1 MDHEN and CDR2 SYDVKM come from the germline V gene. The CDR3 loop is CASSGSYGGYTF. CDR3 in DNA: TGTGCCAGCAGTGGGTCCTACGGGGGCTACACCTTC.

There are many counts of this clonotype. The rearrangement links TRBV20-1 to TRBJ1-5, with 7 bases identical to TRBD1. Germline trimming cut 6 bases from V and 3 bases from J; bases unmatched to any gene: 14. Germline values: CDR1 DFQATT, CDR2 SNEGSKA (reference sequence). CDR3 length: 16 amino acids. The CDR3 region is CSARTGTDGFNQPQHF. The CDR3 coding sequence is TGCAGTGCACGGACCGGGACAGATGGCTTCAATCAGCCCCAGCATTTT.

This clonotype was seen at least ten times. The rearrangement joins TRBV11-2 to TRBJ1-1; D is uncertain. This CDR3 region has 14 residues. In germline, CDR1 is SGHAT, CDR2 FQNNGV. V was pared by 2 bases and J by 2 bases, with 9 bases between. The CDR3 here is CASSLSTFNTEAFF. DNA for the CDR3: TGTGCCAGCAGCTTAAGCACCTTTAACACTGAAGCTTTCTTT. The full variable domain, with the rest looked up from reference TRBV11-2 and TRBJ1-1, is EAGVAQSPRYKIIEKRQSVAFWCNPISGHATLYWYQQILGQGPKLLIQFQNNGVVDDSQLPKDRFSAERLKGVDSTLKIQPAKLEDSAVYLCASSLSTFNTEAFFGQGTRLTVV.

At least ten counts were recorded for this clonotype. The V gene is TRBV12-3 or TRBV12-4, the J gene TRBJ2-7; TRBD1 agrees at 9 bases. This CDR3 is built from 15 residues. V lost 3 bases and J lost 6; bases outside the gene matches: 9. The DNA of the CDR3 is TGTGCCAGCAGTTTTGCGGGACAGGGAATAGTCGAGCAGTACTTC. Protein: CASSFAGQGIVEQYF.

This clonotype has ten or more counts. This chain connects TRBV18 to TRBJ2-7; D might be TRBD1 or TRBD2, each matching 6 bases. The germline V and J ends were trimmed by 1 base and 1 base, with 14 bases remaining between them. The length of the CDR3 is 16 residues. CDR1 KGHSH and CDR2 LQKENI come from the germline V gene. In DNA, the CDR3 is TGTGCCAGCTCACCACTCGTGGGGGGCCAGTCCTACGAGCAGTACTTC. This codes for CASSPLVGGQSYEQYF.

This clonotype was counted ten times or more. The CDR3 reads CASSRPGVGHNSPLHF. In nucleotides, the CDR3 is TGTGCCAGCAGCCGACCCGGGGTAGGACATAATTCACCCCTCCACTTT. This chain connects TRBV11-2 to TRBJ1-6; D ambiguous. Germline V gene lookup returns CDR1 SGHAT and CDR2 FQNNGV. This CDR3 is built from 16 residues. Deletions cut 5 bases from V and 5 bases from J, with 16 bases between.

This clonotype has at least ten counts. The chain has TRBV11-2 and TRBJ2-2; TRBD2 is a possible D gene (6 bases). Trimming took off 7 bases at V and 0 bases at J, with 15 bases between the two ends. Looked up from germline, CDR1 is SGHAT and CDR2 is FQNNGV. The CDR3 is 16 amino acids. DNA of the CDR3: TGTGCCAGCACCTATATGGCGGGATCGAACACCGGGGAGCTGTTTTTT. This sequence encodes CASTYMAGSNTGELFF.

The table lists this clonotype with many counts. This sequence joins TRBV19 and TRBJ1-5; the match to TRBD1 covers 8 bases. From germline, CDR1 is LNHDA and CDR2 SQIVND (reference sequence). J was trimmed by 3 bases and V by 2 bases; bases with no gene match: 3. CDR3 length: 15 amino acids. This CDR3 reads CASSIQGATNQPQHF. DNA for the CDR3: TGTGCCAGTAGTATACAGGGGGCCACCAATCAGCCCCAGCATTTT.

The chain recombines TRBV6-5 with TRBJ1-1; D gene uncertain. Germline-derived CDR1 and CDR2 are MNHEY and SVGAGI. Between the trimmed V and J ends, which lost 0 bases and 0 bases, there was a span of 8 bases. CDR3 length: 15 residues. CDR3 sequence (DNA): TGTGCCAGCAGTTACTCGGAGGCCCTGAACACTGAAGCTTTCTTT. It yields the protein CASSYSEALNTEAFF.

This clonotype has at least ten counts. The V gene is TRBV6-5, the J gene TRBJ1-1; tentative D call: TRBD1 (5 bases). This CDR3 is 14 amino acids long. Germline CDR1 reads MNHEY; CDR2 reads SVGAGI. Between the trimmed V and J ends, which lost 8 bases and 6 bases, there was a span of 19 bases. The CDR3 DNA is TGTGCCAGCCGCCCCCAGACGGGCAGGGCTGAAGCTTTCTTT. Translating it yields CASRPQTGRAEAFF.

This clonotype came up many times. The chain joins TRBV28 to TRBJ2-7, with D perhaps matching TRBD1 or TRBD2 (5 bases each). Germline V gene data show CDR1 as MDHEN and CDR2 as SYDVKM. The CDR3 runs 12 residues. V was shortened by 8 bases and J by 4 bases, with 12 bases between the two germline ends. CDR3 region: CASQGDRYEQYF. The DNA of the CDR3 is TGTGCCAGCCAGGGAGATAGGTACGAGCAGTACTTC. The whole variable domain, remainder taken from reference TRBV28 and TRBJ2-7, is DVKVTQSSRYLVKRTGEKVFLECVQDMDHENMFWYRQDPGLGLRLIYFSYDVKMKEKGDIPEGYSVSREKKERFSLILESASTNQTSMYLCASQGDRYEQYFGPGTRLTVT.

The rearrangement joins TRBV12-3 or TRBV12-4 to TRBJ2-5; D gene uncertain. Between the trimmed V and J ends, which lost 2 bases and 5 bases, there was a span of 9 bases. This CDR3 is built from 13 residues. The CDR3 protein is CASSLWEMETQYF. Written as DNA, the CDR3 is TGTGCCAGCAGTTTATGGGAAATGGAGACCCAGTACTTC.

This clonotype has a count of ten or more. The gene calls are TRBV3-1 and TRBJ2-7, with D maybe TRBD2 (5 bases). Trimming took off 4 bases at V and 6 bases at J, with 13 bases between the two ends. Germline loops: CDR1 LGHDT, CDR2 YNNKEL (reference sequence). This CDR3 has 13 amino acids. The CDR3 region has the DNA TGTGCCAGCAGCCGGAGGACGGTCGGCGAGCAGTACTTC. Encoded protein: CASSRRTVGEQYF.

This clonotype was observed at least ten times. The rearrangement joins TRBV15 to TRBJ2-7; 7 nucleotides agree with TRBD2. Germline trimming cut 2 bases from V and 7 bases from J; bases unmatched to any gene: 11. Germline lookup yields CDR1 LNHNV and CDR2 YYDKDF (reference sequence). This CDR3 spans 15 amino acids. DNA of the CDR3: TGTGCCACCAGCAGACGGGACTATACTACGGGGGAGCAGTACTTC. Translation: CATSRRDYTTGEQYF.